This record looks at one T cell receptor beta chain sequence and its context. The antigen remains undetermined. The sample belongs to a study of regulatory T cells in long-lasting Graves disease. TCR beta libraries were built with iRepertoire HTBI primers and Arm-PCR of CDR3 regions. TCRdb called the multiplex PCR reads again in MiXCR, with one record for every CDR3 protein. The sample lists around 460,000 distinct CDR3 sequences, around a fifth seen once, with around 14% in the top ten. The V and J ends lost 5 bases and 5 bases respectively, with 16 bases between them. The CDR3 has 14 residues. Germline V CDR1 and CDR2: SGHTA, FQGNSA. Time point defined: persistent/refractory GD, antithyroid drugs over 5 years with positive TRAb. Researchers made the TCR library from RNA that was extracted from PBMCs. Overall study findings and caveats: Favoring TRBV28, TRBJ1-2 and TRBJ2-5 was a feature seen in persistent disease.

This clonotype was obtained from a female donor with Graves disease. The sample was peripheral blood mononuclear cells (PBMCs), taken when the disease was refractory, from a patient treated with antithyroid drugs. This chain joins TRBV7-2 and TRBJ2-7, with D possibly called TRBD1 or TRBD2 (5 bases each). CDR3 amino acids: CASSVPGAADEQYF. In DNA, the CDR3 is TGTGCCAGCAGCGTACCCGGGGCCGCGGACGAGCAGTACTTC.